This is a list of T cell receptor beta chains from one sample in a study of Ad26.COV2.S vaccination and SARS-CoV-2 variants. Using immunoSEQ multiplex PCR, the repertoire was profiled, and TCRdb retains in-frame clones only, with some absent. This table has a few hundred thousand clones, about nine tenths appearing once. Specimen: peripheral blood, collected in a trial of Ad26.COV2.S vaccine versus placebo. These receptors came from a person aged 18 to 65 who received the Ad26.COV2.S COVID-19 vaccine or a placebo. Each CDR3 is given with its conserved first and last residue. D genes are given only for firm matches. Clone size is stated in some rows and not others, as once, few, many or a class when expanded.

d_call: NA
j_call: TRBJ2-3
clone_size: few
v_call: TRBV7-9
cdr3_aa: CASSPRGRDGTDTQYF
cdr3_nt: TGTGCCAGCAGCCCACGGGGCCGGGACGGCACAGATACGCAGTATTTT

d_call: NA
j_call: TRBJ2-6
clone_size: once
v_call: TRBV4-1
cdr3_aa: CASSRGSGANVLTF
cdr3_nt: TGCGCCAGCAGCCGGGGCTCTGGGGCCAACGTCCTGACTTTC

d_call: TRBD1
j_call: TRBJ2-5
clone_size: NA
v_call: TRBV5-8
cdr3_aa: CASSWTGPPETQYF
cdr3_nt: TGTGCCAGCAGCTGGACAGGGCCCCCTGAGACCCAGTACTTC

d_call: NA
j_call: TRBJ2-7
clone_size: NA
v_call: TRBV3-1/TRBV3-2
cdr3_aa: CASSQTGKEQYF
cdr3_nt: TGTGCCAGCAGCCAAACAGGAAAGGAGCAGTACTTC

d_call: NA
j_call: TRBJ1-2
clone_size: NA
v_call: TRBV9
cdr3_aa: CASSVEAAGLYGYTF
cdr3_nt: TGTGCCAGCAGCGTAGAGGCGGCGGGCTTATATGGCTACACCTTC

d_call: TRBD2
j_call: TRBJ2-1
clone_size: NA
v_call: TRBV5-6
cdr3_aa: CASSLDPSGGYNEQFF
cdr3_nt: TGTGCCAGCAGCTTGGATCCCAGCGGGGGGTACAATGAGCAGTTCTTC

d_call: NA
j_call: TRBJ2-6
clone_size: NA
v_call: TRBV4-1
cdr3_aa: CASSQVGVWAYSGANVLTF
cdr3_nt: TGCGCCAGCAGCCAAGTAGGGGTCTGGGCTTACTCTGGGGCCAACGTCCTGACTTTC

d_call: NA
j_call: TRBJ2-1
clone_size: NA
v_call: TRBV13
cdr3_aa: CASSLQGSSYNEQFF
cdr3_nt: TGTGCCAGCAGCTTACAGGGAAGCTCCTACAATGAGCAGTTCTTC

d_call: TRBD1
j_call: TRBJ1-5
clone_size: NA
v_call: TRBV9
cdr3_aa: CASPNTQVRTGRRNQPQHF
cdr3_nt: TGTGCCAGCCCAAACACCCAAGTAAGGACAGGGAGGCGCAATCAGCCCCAGCATTTT

d_call: NA
j_call: TRBJ1-3
clone_size: NA
v_call: TRBV11-2
cdr3_aa: CASSISTSSSGNTIYF
cdr3_nt: TGTGCCAGCAGCATTTCGACCTCGAGCTCTGGAAACACCATATATTTT

d_call: NA
j_call: TRBJ2-3
clone_size: NA
v_call: TRBV5-6
cdr3_aa: CASSLWLASDTQYF
cdr3_nt: TGTGCCAGCAGCTTGTGGCTAGCGTCAGATACGCAGTATTTT

d_call: NA
j_call: TRBJ2-6
clone_size: once
v_call: TRBV29-1
cdr3_aa: CSVVYRGGGSGANVLTF
cdr3_nt: TGCAGCGTTGTCTACAGGGGGGGTGGCTCTGGGGCCAACGTCCTGACTTTC

d_call: NA
j_call: TRBJ2-3
clone_size: NA
v_call: TRBV7-8
cdr3_aa: CASSLARRVAQDTQYF
cdr3_nt: TGTGCCAGCAGCTTAGCCAGGCGAGTCGCCCAAGATACGCAGTATTTT

d_call: NA
j_call: TRBJ1-1
clone_size: NA
v_call: TRBV19
cdr3_aa: CASSSSMNTEAFF
cdr3_nt: TGTGCCAGTTCCTCATCCATGAACACTGAAGCTTTCTTT

d_call: NA
j_call: TRBJ1-4
clone_size: NA
v_call: TRBV2
cdr3_aa: CASSENRAEKLFF
cdr3_nt: TGTGCCAGCAGTGAAAACAGGGCTGAAAAACTGTTTTTT

d_call: NA
j_call: TRBJ2-7
clone_size: NA
v_call: TRBV6-5
cdr3_aa: CAGALATGYEQYF
cdr3_nt: TGTGCCGGGGCTCTAGCGACGGGGTACGAGCAGTACTTC

d_call: NA
j_call: TRBJ2-5
clone_size: NA
v_call: TRBV24-1
cdr3_aa: CATSDGLETQYF
cdr3_nt: TGTGCCACCAGTGACGGCCTGGAGACCCAGTACTTC

d_call: NA
j_call: TRBJ2-1
clone_size: NA
v_call: TRBV7-3
cdr3_aa: CASSPQGGLLDEQFF
cdr3_nt: TGTGCCAGCAGCCCACAGGGTGGTCTTCTAGATGAGCAGTTCTTC

d_call: NA
j_call: TRBJ1-2
clone_size: NA
v_call: TRBV27
cdr3_aa: CASSYTGGGETGSPRFGYTF
cdr3_nt: TGTGCCAGCAGTTACACCGGGGGGGGTGAGACAGGCTCACCTCGTTTTGGCTACACCTTC

d_call: NA
j_call: TRBJ1-1
clone_size: NA
v_call: TRBV18
cdr3_aa: CASSPPQTRTEAFF
cdr3_nt: TGTGCCAGCTCACCCCCACAGACACGCACTGAAGCTTTCTTT

d_call: NA
j_call: TRBJ1-6
clone_size: NA
v_call: TRBV6-5
cdr3_aa: CASEVGRSYNSPLHF
cdr3_nt: TGTGCCAGCGAAGTAGGGCGTTCCTATAATTCACCCCTCCACTTT

d_call: NA
j_call: TRBJ1-5
clone_size: NA
v_call: TRBV18
cdr3_aa: CASSPPGQPQHF
cdr3_nt: TGTGCCAGCTCACCACCCGGCCAGCCCCAGCATTTT

d_call: NA
j_call: TRBJ1-4
clone_size: NA
v_call: TRBV7-2
cdr3_aa: CASSNRLANEKLFF
cdr3_nt: TGTGCCAGCAGCAACAGGTTGGCTAATGAAAAACTGTTTTTT

d_call: NA
j_call: TRBJ2-7
clone_size: NA
v_call: TRBV7-9
cdr3_aa: CASSLAWSEQYF
cdr3_nt: TGTGCCAGCAGCTTAGCTTGGTCCGAGCAGTACTTC

d_call: NA
j_call: TRBJ2-1
clone_size: few
v_call: TRBV19
cdr3_aa: CASSITGYGEQFF
cdr3_nt: TGTGCCAGTAGTATTACAGGGTACGGTGAGCAGTTCTTC

d_call: TRBD1
j_call: TRBJ2-5
clone_size: NA
v_call: TRBV7-3
cdr3_aa: CASSPEGQGRGETQYF
cdr3_nt: TGTGCCAGCAGCCCGGAGGGACAGGGTAGAGGGGAGACCCAGTACTTC

d_call: NA
j_call: TRBJ1-2
clone_size: once
v_call: TRBV6-5
cdr3_aa: CASSYRTDYGYTF
cdr3_nt: TGTGCCAGCAGTTATCGGACAGACTATGGCTACACCTTC

d_call: NA
j_call: TRBJ2-2
clone_size: NA
v_call: TRBV12-3/TRBV12-4
cdr3_aa: CASSFLGELFF
cdr3_nt: TGTGCCAGCAGTTTTTTAGGGGAGCTGTTTTTT

d_call: NA
j_call: TRBJ1-5
clone_size: NA
v_call: TRBV6-6
cdr3_aa: CASSGERRGNQPQHF
cdr3_nt: TGTGCCAGCAGTGGGGAGAGGAGGGGCAATCAGCCCCAGCATTTT

d_call: TRBD1
j_call: TRBJ1-5
clone_size: NA
v_call: TRBV9
cdr3_aa: CASSAGTGNQPQHF
cdr3_nt: TGTGCCAGCAGCGCAGGGACAGGCAATCAGCCCCAGCATTTT

d_call: NA
j_call: TRBJ1-1
clone_size: NA
v_call: TRBV6-5
cdr3_aa: CASSYPGTVEAFF
cdr3_nt: TGTGCCAGCAGTTACCCTGGGACGGTAGAAGCTTTCTTT

d_call: NA
j_call: TRBJ2-7
clone_size: NA
v_call: TRBV5-4
cdr3_aa: CASSPSGPSYEQYF
cdr3_nt: TGTGCCAGCAGCCCCTCGGGCCCTTCCTACGAGCAGTACTTC

d_call: NA
j_call: TRBJ1-6
clone_size: NA
v_call: TRBV9
cdr3_aa: CASKSGRLNSPLHF
cdr3_nt: TGTGCCAGCAAATCCGGGCGGCTTAATTCACCCCTCCACTTT

d_call: NA
j_call: TRBJ2-6
clone_size: NA
v_call: TRBV13
cdr3_aa: CASSPRSYSGANVLTF
cdr3_nt: TGTGCCAGCAGCCCTAGAAGCTACTCTGGGGCCAACGTCCTGACTTTC

d_call: NA
j_call: TRBJ2-7
clone_size: few
v_call: TRBV2
cdr3_aa: CASRWPIPLYEQYF
cdr3_nt: TGTGCCAGCAGATGGCCTATTCCCCTCTACGAGCAGTACTTC

d_call: NA
j_call: TRBJ1-1
clone_size: NA
v_call: TRBV29-1
cdr3_aa: CSLRDESTEAFF
cdr3_nt: TGCAGCCTCAGGGACGAGTCCACTGAAGCTTTCTTT

d_call: TRBD1
j_call: TRBJ1-6
clone_size: NA
v_call: TRBV9
cdr3_aa: CASSQTGSSYNSPLHF
cdr3_nt: TGTGCCAGCAGCCAGACAGGGTCTTCCTATAATTCACCCCTCCACTTT